This T cell receptor (beta chain) was identified in a study of radiation and T cells in renal cell carcinoma. This CDR3 region has 18 residues. The V gene's germline CDR1 is SGHTS and CDR2 YDEGEE. Unmatched junction bases numbered 21, after V lost 2 bases and J lost 8 bases. Generated by immunoSEQ multiplex PCR, the TCRdb table keeps only in-frame clones and is missing some. The sample has approximately 43,000 clones, about 84% seen once. The time point denotes: blood 4 weeks post-SBRT, at nephrectomy. Treatment defined: 15 Gy SBRT to primary tumor, nephrectomy 4 weeks later. Nephrectomy followed 15 Gy stereotactic body radiation by 4 weeks.

The chain links TRBV5-8 to TRBJ1-2, with 7 bases aligning to TRBD1. The specimen was blood, collected from a patient whose treatment included radiotherapy and nephrectomy. The receptor's source is a woman between 65 and 79 years old with renal cell carcinoma. The CDR3: CASSLGGGWNREQHGYTF. The CDR3 DNA sequence: TGTGCCAGCAGCTTAGGGGGCGGTTGGAACAGGGAACAACACGGCTACACCTTC. Using reference TRBV5-8 and TRBJ1-2 for the parts outside the CDR3, the full variable domain is EAGVTQSPTHLIKTRGQQATLRCSPISGHTSVYWYQQALGLGLQFLLWYDEGEERNRGNFPPRFSGRQFPNYSSELNVNALELEDSALYLCASSLGGGWNREQHGYTFGSGTRLTVV.